These T cell receptor beta chains were read from a single sample in a study of Tregs in tolerant kidney transplant recipients. The data were produced by immunoSEQ multiplex PCR, yet TCRdb's version contains in-frame clones alone and is incomplete. The sample shows 90,000 or so clones, 90% to 95% of them seen only once. The sample comprised CD8+ T cells from blood. These receptor sequences come from a human donor in good health. Each CDR3 is given with its conserved first and last residue. A D gene is named only where the DNA matches it firmly. Clone sizes are given selectively: once, few, many, or a class where the clone is expanded.

d_call	clone_size	j_call	v_call	cdr3_aa	cdr3_nt
-	few	TRBJ1-5	TRBV6-6	CASSYSKSQPQHF	TGTGCCAGCAGTTACTCGAAGAGTCAGCCCCAGCATTTT
TRBD2	-	TRBJ2-3	TRBV14	CASSPNSGVGDTQYF	TGTGCCAGCAGTCCTAATAGCGGGGTCGGAGATACGCAGTATTTT
-	-	TRBJ2-7	TRBV5-6	CASTRGRGPGQYF	TGTGCCAGCACCCGGGGGAGGGGGCCGGGGCAGTACTTC
-	once	TRBJ2-7	TRBV19	CASSIGVGYEQYF	TGTGCCAGTAGTATAGGGGTTGGCTACGAGCAGTACTTC
TRBD1	-	TRBJ2-7	TRBV7-9	CASSARTGQGERYEQYF	TGTGCCAGCAGCGCGCGTACGGGACAGGGGGAGAGGTACGAGCAGTACTTC
-	-	TRBJ2-7	TRBV13	CASSPIDSHHLNEQYF	TGTGCCAGCAGCCCCATTGACAGTCACCATCTGAACGAGCAGTACTTC
TRBD2	-	TRBJ2-1	TRBV15	CATSRDLAGAGNEQFF	TGTGCCACCAGCAGAGACCTAGCGGGGGCCGGCAATGAGCAGTTCTTC
TRBD1	-	TRBJ1-2	TRBV2	CASSLTGEVGGYTF	TGTGCCAGCAGCTTGACAGGGGAGGTTGGTGGCTACACCTTC
-	-	TRBJ2-1	TRBV29-1	CSVGGHNDGLGQFF	TGCAGCGTTGGTGGCCACAATGATGGTTTGGGGCAGTTCTTC
-	once	TRBJ2-5	TRBV6-5	CASTQRGRGETQYF	TGTGCCAGCACCCAGAGGGGTCGAGGAGAGACCCAGTACTTC
-	-	TRBJ2-1	TRBV7-9	CASSPRPGNEQFF	TGTGCCAGCAGCCCCCGCCCCGGCAATGAGCAGTTCTTC
-	-	TRBJ2-7	TRBV14	CASSREGASYEQYF	TGTGCCAGCAGCCGGGAGGGGGCCTCCTACGAGCAGTACTTC
-	-	TRBJ1-2	TRBV9	CASSGENYGYTF	TGTGCCAGCAGTGGGGAAAACTATGGCTACACCTTC
TRBD2	-	TRBJ2-3	TRBV10-3	CAISDSSGGDADTQYF	TGTGCCATCAGTGATAGTAGCGGGGGCGACGCAGATACGCAGTATTTT
TRBD1	-	TRBJ1-2	TRBV29-1	CSVEDPPGTGRRGYTF	TGCAGCGTTGAAGATCCTCCCGGGACAGGGAGACGTGGCTACACCTTC
-	-	TRBJ2-1	TRBV27	CASSLRAGAYYNEQFF	TGTGCCAGCAGTTTAAGGGCGGGGGCCTACTACAATGAGCAGTTCTTC
TRBD1	-	TRBJ2-2	TRBV10-1	CASSPTGDTGELFF	TGCGCCAGCAGTCCCACAGGGGACACCGGGGAGCTGTTTTTT
-	-	TRBJ2-4	TRBV6-1	CASSREPTVAIQYF	TGTGCCAGCAGTCGGGAACCGACAGTGGCCATTCAGTACTTC
TRBD2	-	TRBJ2-1	TRBV4-1	CASSLLAGPTSGHNEQFF	TGCGCCAGCAGCCTACTAGCGGGTCCTACTTCCGGTCACAATGAGCAGTTCTTC
TRBD1	-	TRBJ2-1	TRBV15	CATSRFRDRVINEQFF	TGTGCCACCAGCAGATTCCGGGACAGGGTCATTAATGAGCAGTTCTTC
-	-	TRBJ2-2	TRBV14	CASSQDVSFGELFF	TGTGCCAGCAGCCAAGATGTGAGCTTCGGGGAGCTGTTTTTT
TRBD1	-	TRBJ1-2	TRBV6-5	CASSYSEGAGGYTF	TGTGCCAGCAGTTACTCGGAGGGGGCGGGTGGCTACACCTTC
TRBD2	-	TRBJ2-3	TRBV4-2	CASSQDPRAGVTDTQYF	TGTGCCAGCAGCCAGGACCCCCGGGCGGGGGTCACAGATACGCAGTATTTT